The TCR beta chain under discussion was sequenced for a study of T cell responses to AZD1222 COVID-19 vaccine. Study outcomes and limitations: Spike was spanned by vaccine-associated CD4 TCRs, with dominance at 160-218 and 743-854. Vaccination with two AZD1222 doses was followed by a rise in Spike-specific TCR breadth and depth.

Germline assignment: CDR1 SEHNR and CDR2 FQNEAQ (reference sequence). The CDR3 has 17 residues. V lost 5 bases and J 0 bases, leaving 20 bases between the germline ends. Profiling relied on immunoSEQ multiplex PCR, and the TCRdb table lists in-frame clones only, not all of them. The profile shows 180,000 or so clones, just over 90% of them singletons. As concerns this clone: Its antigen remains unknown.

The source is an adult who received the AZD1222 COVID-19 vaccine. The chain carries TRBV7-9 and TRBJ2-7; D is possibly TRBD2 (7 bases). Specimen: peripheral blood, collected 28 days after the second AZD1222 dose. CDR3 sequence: CASSPGLAGAGSYEQYF. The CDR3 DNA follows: TGTGCCAGCAGCCCGGGACTCGCGGGGGCGGGCTCCTACGAGCAGTACTTC.